The rows below give T cell receptor beta chains drawn from one sample of a study of shared clonotypes between healthy human individuals. Repertoires were generated with immunoSEQ multiplex PCR, while TCRdb's copy carries only in-frame clones and drops some. The sample consists of 1.4 million or so clones, about 98.5% of them appearing once. The specimen sequenced was naive CD4+ T cells sorted from blood. The source of these receptors is a man under 40 in good health. The CDR3 runs from the conserved cysteine through the conserved F or W. Fields, in order: J gene, D gene, V gene, clone size, CDR3 length, CDR3 protein, CDR3 DNA. D genes are given only for firm matches. The size of a clone is reported for some rows only, either as once, few or many, or as a class for expanded clones.

j_call: TRBJ2-1
d_call: NA
v_call: TRBV7-3
clone_size: NA
cdr3_length: 17
cdr3_aa: CASSSNSGYSSYNEQFF
cdr3_nt: TGTGCCAGCAGCTCGAATAGCGGATATAGCTCCTACAATGAGCAGTTCTTC

j_call: TRBJ2-7
d_call: NA
v_call: TRBV7-9
clone_size: NA
cdr3_length: 14
cdr3_aa: CASDPGSPANEQYF
cdr3_nt: TGTGCCAGCGACCCCGGGTCTCCGGCTAACGAGCAGTACTTC

j_call: TRBJ1-2
d_call: NA
v_call: TRBV29-1
clone_size: NA
cdr3_length: 13
cdr3_aa: CSVVAGTEYGYTF
cdr3_nt: TGCAGCGTTGTAGCCGGGACCGAATATGGCTACACCTTC

j_call: TRBJ2-2
d_call: TRBD2
v_call: TRBV7-7
clone_size: NA
cdr3_length: 16
cdr3_aa: CASSLSMGLNTGELFF
cdr3_nt: TGTGCTAGCAGCTTATCCATGGGACTAAACACCGGGGAGCTGTTTTTT

j_call: TRBJ2-1
d_call: NA
v_call: TRBV29-1
clone_size: NA
cdr3_length: 13
cdr3_aa: CSVGRQDYNEQFF
cdr3_nt: TGCAGCGTTGGTAGACAAGACTACAATGAGCAGTTCTTC

j_call: TRBJ1-5
d_call: TRBD1
v_call: TRBV28
clone_size: NA
cdr3_length: 17
cdr3_aa: CASSPLTGVVSNQPQHF
cdr3_nt: TGTGCCAGCTCGCCCTTGACAGGGGTGGTTAGCAATCAGCCCCAGCATTTT

j_call: TRBJ1-5
d_call: NA
v_call: TRBV6-6
clone_size: NA
cdr3_length: 15
cdr3_aa: CASRFELFFNQPQHF
cdr3_nt: TGTGCCAGCAGATTCGAGCTGTTTTTCAATCAGCCCCAGCATTTT

j_call: TRBJ2-2
d_call: NA
v_call: TRBV27
clone_size: NA
cdr3_length: 14
cdr3_aa: CASSFSGRTGELFF
cdr3_nt: TGTGCCAGCAGTTTTTCAGGGAGGACCGGGGAGCTGTTTTTT

j_call: TRBJ2-7
d_call: NA
v_call: TRBV5-1
clone_size: NA
cdr3_length: 14
cdr3_aa: CASSLGQGSYEQYF
cdr3_nt: TGCGCCAGCAGCTTGGGCCAGGGCTCCTACGAGCAGTACTTC

j_call: TRBJ2-3
d_call: NA
v_call: TRBV9
clone_size: NA
cdr3_length: 14
cdr3_aa: CASSVVPEEDTQYF
cdr3_nt: TGTGCCAGCAGCGTAGTACCCGAAGAGGATACGCAGTATTTT

j_call: TRBJ2-7
d_call: TRBD2
v_call: TRBV10-2
clone_size: NA
cdr3_length: 15
cdr3_aa: CASSWDSGTSWEQYF
cdr3_nt: TGCGCCAGCAGTTGGGATAGCGGGACGTCGTGGGAGCAGTACTTC

j_call: TRBJ1-1
d_call: NA
v_call: TRBV15
clone_size: NA
cdr3_length: 15
cdr3_aa: CATSRPPLGNTEAFF
cdr3_nt: TGTGCCACCAGCAGACCACCTCTGGGAAACACTGAAGCTTTCTTT

j_call: TRBJ2-5
d_call: TRBD2
v_call: TRBV5-1
clone_size: NA
cdr3_length: 16
cdr3_aa: CASAASSGSTQETQYF
cdr3_nt: TGCGCCAGCGCCGCGTCCAGCGGGAGTACCCAAGAGACCCAGTACTTC

j_call: TRBJ2-7
d_call: NA
v_call: TRBV6-8
clone_size: NA
cdr3_length: 11
cdr3_aa: CASSDEVEQYF
cdr3_nt: TGTGCCAGCAGTGACGAGGTGGAGCAGTACTTC

j_call: TRBJ2-1
d_call: NA
v_call: TRBV11-3
clone_size: NA
cdr3_length: 15
cdr3_aa: CASSLDGAADNEQFF
cdr3_nt: TGTGCCAGCAGCTTAGACGGGGCAGCAGACAATGAGCAGTTCTTC

j_call: TRBJ1-2
d_call: TRBD1
v_call: TRBV5-1
clone_size: NA
cdr3_length: 18
cdr3_aa: CASSLDVPGQGFLSGYTF
cdr3_nt: TGCGCCAGCAGCTTGGATGTCCCTGGACAGGGGTTTTTGAGTGGCTACACCTTC

j_call: TRBJ2-7
d_call: TRBD2
v_call: TRBV7-2
clone_size: NA
cdr3_length: 15
cdr3_aa: CASSRGLAGVYEQYF
cdr3_nt: TGTGCCAGCAGCCGCGGACTAGCGGGAGTCTACGAGCAGTACTTC

j_call: TRBJ1-4
d_call: NA
v_call: TRBV11-2
clone_size: NA
cdr3_length: 11
cdr3_aa: CASGHNEKLFF
cdr3_nt: TGTGCCAGCGGCCATAATGAAAAACTGTTTTTT

j_call: TRBJ1-1
d_call: NA
v_call: TRBV5-1
clone_size: few
cdr3_length: 14
cdr3_aa: CASRKTGEGTEAFF
cdr3_nt: TGCGCCAGCCGGAAGACAGGTGAGGGAACTGAAGCTTTCTTT

j_call: TRBJ2-2
d_call: NA
v_call: TRBV18
clone_size: NA
cdr3_length: 13
cdr3_aa: CASSPWNTGELFF
cdr3_nt: TGTGCCAGCTCACCATGGAACACCGGGGAGCTGTTTTTT

j_call: TRBJ2-1
d_call: NA
v_call: TRBV5-1
clone_size: NA
cdr3_length: 13
cdr3_aa: CASSFNGIGEQFF
cdr3_nt: TGCGCCAGCAGCTTTAACGGAATCGGTGAGCAGTTCTTC

j_call: TRBJ1-4
d_call: NA
v_call: TRBV28
clone_size: NA
cdr3_length: 15
cdr3_aa: CASRSAQVGSEKLFF
cdr3_nt: TGTGCCAGCAGATCAGCGCAAGTGGGGTCTGAAAAACTGTTTTTT

j_call: TRBJ1-1
d_call: NA
v_call: TRBV4-3
clone_size: NA
cdr3_length: 15
cdr3_aa: CASSQDLVGFNEAFF
cdr3_nt: TGCGCCAGCAGCCAAGATCTTGTAGGGTTCAATGAAGCTTTCTTT

j_call: TRBJ1-4
d_call: NA
v_call: TRBV18
clone_size: NA
cdr3_length: 17
cdr3_aa: CASSQDQLEGLSEKLFF
cdr3_nt: TGTGCCAGCTCACAGGACCAACTGGAGGGCTTGAGTGAAAAACTGTTTTTT

j_call: TRBJ2-7
d_call: TRBD2
v_call: TRBV9
clone_size: NA
cdr3_length: 16
cdr3_aa: CASSPQTSGTAYEQYF
cdr3_nt: TGTGCCAGCAGCCCCCAGACTAGCGGGACTGCCTACGAGCAGTACTTC

j_call: TRBJ2-2
d_call: NA
v_call: TRBV18
clone_size: NA
cdr3_length: 18
cdr3_aa: CASSPATPMGAITGELFF
cdr3_nt: TGTGCCAGCTCACCGGCCACACCAATGGGGGCAATCACCGGGGAGCTGTTTTTT

j_call: TRBJ2-2
d_call: NA
v_call: TRBV9
clone_size: NA
cdr3_length: 18
cdr3_aa: CASSVVPRSGLNTGELFF
cdr3_nt: TGTGCCAGCAGCGTAGTGCCCAGGTCGGGGCTAAACACCGGGGAGCTGTTTTTT

j_call: TRBJ2-7
d_call: NA
v_call: TRBV7-9
clone_size: NA
cdr3_length: 16
cdr3_aa: CASSSSGTSGSSEQYF
cdr3_nt: TGTGCCAGCAGCTCGTCCGGGACCTCTGGGTCCTCCGAGCAGTACTTC

j_call: TRBJ2-3
d_call: NA
v_call: TRBV18
clone_size: NA
cdr3_length: 15
cdr3_aa: CASSPTALRADTQYF
cdr3_nt: TGTGCCAGCTCTCCCACAGCCCTACGGGCGGATACGCAGTATTTT

j_call: TRBJ1-2
d_call: TRBD1
v_call: TRBV15
clone_size: NA
cdr3_length: 16
cdr3_aa: CATSRGDLDRGYGYTF
cdr3_nt: TGTGCCACCAGCAGAGGGGACCTCGACAGGGGTTATGGCTACACCTTC

j_call: TRBJ2-1
d_call: NA
v_call: TRBV5-4
clone_size: NA
cdr3_length: 14
cdr3_aa: CASSPSGTYNEQFF
cdr3_nt: TGTGCCAGCAGCCCGTCTGGAACCTACAATGAGCAGTTCTTC

j_call: TRBJ2-7
d_call: NA
v_call: TRBV5-1
clone_size: NA
cdr3_length: 13
cdr3_aa: CASSAPGIYEQYF
cdr3_nt: TGCGCCAGCAGCGCCCCGGGGATCTACGAGCAGTACTTC

j_call: TRBJ2-6
d_call: TRBD2
v_call: TRBV6-5
clone_size: NA
cdr3_length: 16
cdr3_aa: CASSWTSGSGANVLTF
cdr3_nt: TGTGCCAGCAGTTGGACTAGCGGCTCTGGGGCCAACGTCCTGACTTTC

j_call: TRBJ2-5
d_call: TRBD2
v_call: TRBV7-3
clone_size: once
cdr3_length: 15
cdr3_aa: CASSPQAGEGETQYF
cdr3_nt: TGTGCCAGCAGCCCCCAAGCGGGAGAGGGAGAGACCCAGTACTTC

j_call: TRBJ1-4
d_call: TRBD1
v_call: TRBV28
clone_size: NA
cdr3_length: 15
cdr3_aa: CASTNLGDRDEKLFF
cdr3_nt: TGTGCCAGCACTAACCTGGGGGACAGGGATGAAAAACTGTTTTTT

j_call: TRBJ2-7
d_call: TRBD2
v_call: TRBV28
clone_size: NA
cdr3_length: 18
cdr3_aa: CASSWGGLAAPIPYEQYF
cdr3_nt: TGTGCCAGCAGCTGGGGGGGACTAGCGGCACCTATACCCTACGAGCAGTACTTC

j_call: TRBJ1-2
d_call: TRBD1
v_call: TRBV5-5
clone_size: NA
cdr3_length: 14
cdr3_aa: CASSLPGTGAGYTF
cdr3_nt: TGTGCCAGCAGCCTTCCCGGGACAGGGGCTGGCTACACCTTC

j_call: TRBJ2-3
d_call: NA
v_call: TRBV2
clone_size: NA
cdr3_length: 11
cdr3_aa: CASSVTDTQYF
cdr3_nt: TGTGCCAGCTCCGTCACAGATACGCAGTATTTT

j_call: TRBJ2-5
d_call: TRBD2
v_call: TRBV7-3
clone_size: NA
cdr3_length: 18
cdr3_aa: CASSLRPTSGSFQETQYF
cdr3_nt: TGTGCCAGCAGCTTACGCCCGACTAGCGGGAGTTTCCAAGAGACCCAGTACTTC

j_call: TRBJ2-7
d_call: NA
v_call: TRBV13
clone_size: NA
cdr3_length: 16
cdr3_aa: CASSVFTGSGSYEQYF
cdr3_nt: TGTGCCAGCAGCGTCTTCACAGGGTCCGGGTCCTACGAGCAGTACTTC

j_call: TRBJ2-5
d_call: NA
v_call: TRBV5-1
clone_size: NA
cdr3_length: 12
cdr3_aa: CASSSGVETQYF
cdr3_nt: TGCGCCAGCAGCTCAGGGGTCGAGACCCAGTACTTC

j_call: TRBJ2-3
d_call: NA
v_call: TRBV7-9
clone_size: NA
cdr3_length: 15
cdr3_aa: CASSLAYPVGDTQYF
cdr3_nt: TGTGCCAGCAGCTTAGCGTACCCCGTTGGAGATACGCAGTATTTT

j_call: TRBJ2-4
d_call: NA
v_call: TRBV7-9
clone_size: NA
cdr3_length: 15
cdr3_aa: CASSQPRQLQNIQYF
cdr3_nt: TGTGCCAGCAGCCAACCTAGACAGCTACAAAACATTCAGTACTTC

j_call: TRBJ1-3
d_call: NA
v_call: TRBV28
clone_size: NA
cdr3_length: 15
cdr3_aa: CASSLGGGTGNTIYF
cdr3_nt: TGTGCCAGCAGTTTAGGCGGGGGGACAGGAAACACCATATATTTT

j_call: TRBJ2-3
d_call: TRBD1
v_call: TRBV5-1
clone_size: NA
cdr3_length: 17
cdr3_aa: CASSATTGGMGTDTQYF
cdr3_nt: TGCGCCAGCAGCGCCACGACAGGGGGAATGGGCACAGATACGCAGTATTTT

j_call: TRBJ1-1
d_call: NA
v_call: TRBV14
clone_size: NA
cdr3_length: 13
cdr3_aa: CASSLGLGTEAFF
cdr3_nt: TGTGCCAGCAGCCTAGGGTTGGGCACTGAAGCTTTCTTT

j_call: TRBJ2-7
d_call: TRBD1
v_call: TRBV6-1
clone_size: NA
cdr3_length: 13
cdr3_aa: CASADRGGYEQYF
cdr3_nt: TGTGCCAGCGCTGACAGGGGTGGGTACGAGCAGTACTTC

j_call: TRBJ2-7
d_call: TRBD2
v_call: TRBV11-2
clone_size: NA
cdr3_length: 16
cdr3_aa: CASSLGKREGLYEQYF
cdr3_nt: TGTGCCAGCAGCTTGGGAAAGCGGGAGGGGCTCTACGAGCAGTACTTC

j_call: TRBJ2-5
d_call: NA
v_call: TRBV5-6
clone_size: NA
cdr3_length: 14
cdr3_aa: CASSLRGVRETQYF
cdr3_nt: TGTGCCAGCAGCCTCCGAGGGGTACGGGAGACCCAGTACTTC

j_call: TRBJ2-3
d_call: TRBD2
v_call: TRBV5-6
clone_size: NA
cdr3_length: 15
cdr3_aa: CASSLGLAGVDTQYF
cdr3_nt: TGTGCCAGCAGCTTGGGTCTAGCGGGAGTAGATACGCAGTATTTT

j_call: TRBJ1-1
d_call: NA
v_call: TRBV10-1
clone_size: NA
cdr3_length: 12
cdr3_aa: CASSEQNTEAFF
cdr3_nt: TGCGCCAGCAGTGAACAAAACACTGAAGCTTTCTTT

j_call: TRBJ1-1
d_call: NA
v_call: TRBV2
clone_size: NA
cdr3_length: 13
cdr3_aa: CASSVGQNTEAFF
cdr3_nt: TGTGCCAGCAGTGTTGGTCAGAACACTGAAGCTTTCTTT

j_call: TRBJ2-5
d_call: TRBD2
v_call: TRBV5-4
clone_size: NA
cdr3_length: 19
cdr3_aa: CASSSRGGRVAGGKETQYF
cdr3_nt: TGTGCCAGCAGCTCGCGGGGGGGACGAGTAGCGGGAGGGAAAGAGACCCAGTACTTC

j_call: TRBJ1-1
d_call: TRBD1
v_call: TRBV5-1
clone_size: NA
cdr3_length: 13
cdr3_aa: CASSWTGVSEAFF
cdr3_nt: TGCGCCAGCAGCTGGACAGGGGTCTCTGAAGCTTTCTTT